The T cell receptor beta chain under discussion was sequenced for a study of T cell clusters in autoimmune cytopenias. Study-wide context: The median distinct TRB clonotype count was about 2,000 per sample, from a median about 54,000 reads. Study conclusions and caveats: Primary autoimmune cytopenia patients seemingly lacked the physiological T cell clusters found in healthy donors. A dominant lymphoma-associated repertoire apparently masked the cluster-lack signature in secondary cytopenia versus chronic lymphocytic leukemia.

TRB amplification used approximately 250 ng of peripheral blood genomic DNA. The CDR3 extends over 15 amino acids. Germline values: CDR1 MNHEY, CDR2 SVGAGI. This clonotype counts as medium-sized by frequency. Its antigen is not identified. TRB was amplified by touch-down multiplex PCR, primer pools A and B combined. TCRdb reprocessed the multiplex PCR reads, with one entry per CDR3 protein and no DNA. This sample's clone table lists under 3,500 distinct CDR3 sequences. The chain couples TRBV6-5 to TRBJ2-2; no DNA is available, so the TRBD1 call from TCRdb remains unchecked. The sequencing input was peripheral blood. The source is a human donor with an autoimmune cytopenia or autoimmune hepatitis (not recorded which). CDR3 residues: CASSYGQGYTGELFF.